A single T cell receptor beta chain is shown here with its context. The data were taken from a study of blood T cell repertoires in COVID-19. Study summary: Sites across the United States, Italy and Spain contributed samples from acute and convalescent COVID-19.

Study members were between 18 and 89 years old and lived in 24 US regions. Participants reported their clinical history, and cohort assignment relied on those reports. Source study methods: Cell counts per sample came from amplifying reference gene primers. This table comes from immunoSEQ multiplex PCR, and its TCRdb copy is limited to in-frame clones, with some not included. The D gene and trimming were derived from the DNA, and the V and J assignments and clone size from that table. The sample lists 250,000 or so clones, about 90% seen once, with 3% to 3.5% in the top ten. V gave up 4 bases and J gave up 6 bases; unmatched junction bases: 8. From germline, CDR1 is KGHSH and CDR2 LQKENI. This CDR3 has 14 amino acids.

The gene calls are TRBV18 and TRBJ1-1; 7 bases fit TRBD1. The sample consisted of PBMCs or T cells enriched from blood (not recorded which). The source of this sequence is a woman between 35 and 50 years old who had been exposed to COVID-19. CDR3 residues: CASSRQTTGAEAFF. The DNA for the CDR3 is TGTGCCAGCTCACGCCAAACCACAGGGGCTGAAGCTTTCTTT.